What follows are 10 T cell receptor beta chains derived from one specimen sequenced in a study of cytomegalovirus exposure and HLA in healthy donors. The protocol was immunoSEQ multiplex PCR, while the TCRdb copy is restricted to in-frame clones and leaves out a portion. The repertoire consists of 100,000 to 150,000 clones, with roughly 91% occurring once and the leading ten covering about 3%. Sequences were obtained from PBMCs. These receptors were collected from a man aged 25 to 40 in good health and CMV-seronegative.

The rearrangement uses TRBV18 and TRBJ1-5, with 8 bases lining up with TRBD1. The CDR3 runs to 14 residues. With 4 bases clipped from V and 2 bases from J, the junction kept 1 base outside the gene matches. CDR1 KGHSH and CDR2 LQKENI come from the germline V gene. CDR3 DNA sequence: TGTGCCAGCTCACTGGGACAGGGCAATCAGCCCCAGCATTTT. This codes for CASSLGQGNQPQHF. Supplemented by reference TRBV18 and TRBJ1-5, the full variable domain reads NAGVMQNPRHLVRRRGQEARLRCSPMKGHSHVYWYRQLPEEGLKFMVYLQKENIIDESGMPKERFSAEFPKEGPSILRIQQVVRGDSAAYFCASSLGQGNQPQHFGDGTRLSIL.

CDR3 loop: CASSELDISYEQYF. The CDR3 DNA follows: TGTGCCAGCAGCGAGTTAGACATTTCCTACGAGCAGTACTTC. The chain is built from TRBV2 and TRBJ2-7; D not resolved. CDR1 SNHLY and CDR2 FYNNEI come from the germline V gene. Trimming took 6 bases from V and 1 from J, leaving 13 bases between them. The CDR3 spans 14 residues.

The chain couples TRBV27 to TRBJ1-2, with 7 bases that match TRBD1. With 2 bases clipped from V and 4 bases from J, the junction kept 7 bases outside the gene matches. Germline V gene sequence: CDR1 MNHEY, CDR2 SMNVEV (reference sequence). The CDR3 length is 15 residues. Here the CDR3 reads CASSLTSAGGYGYTF. Here the CDR3 DNA reads TGTGCCAGCAGTTTAACCTCGGCAGGGGGCTATGGCTACACCTTC.

The chain uses TRBV2 and TRBJ1-3, with D tentatively TRBD1 (6 bases). The V end lost 6 bases, the J end lost 2 bases, and 11 bases lay between the germline ends. The CDR3 loop spans 14 amino acids. Germline V gene lookup returns CDR1 SNHLY and CDR2 FYNNEI. In DNA form, the CDR3 reads TGTGCCAGCAGGGTACACAGGGCTGGAAACACCATATATTTT. This translates into CASRVHRAGNTIYF.

V gene TRBV29-1 combines with J gene TRBJ1-1; D uncertain. Germline CDR1 SQVTM, CDR2 ANQGSEA. The CDR3 spans 14 residues. Trimming took 3 bases from V and 5 from J, leaving 16 bases between them. CDR3 loop: CSVDASFRGTEAFF. DNA of the CDR3: TGCAGCGTTGATGCGTCTTTCCGAGGGACTGAAGCTTTCTTT.

This chain connects TRBV7-2 to TRBJ1-2; weak D call: TRBD1 (5 bases). This CDR3 comprises 15 residues. Germline CDR1 is SGHTA and CDR2 is FQGNSA. The V gene lost 3 bases and the J gene lost 8 bases, with 19 bases spanning the gap. The CDR3 reads CASSFNTGTGGGYTF. In DNA, the CDR3 is TGTGCCAGCAGCTTCAATACCGGGACTGGGGGAGGCTACACCTTC.

The chain is built from TRBV6-5 and TRBJ2-5, with a possible D match to TRBD2 (5 bases). The V gene lost 5 bases and the J gene lost 2 bases, with 15 bases spanning the gap. CDR3 length: 15 amino acids. The germline gives CDR1 MNHEY, CDR2 SVGAGI. In DNA form, the CDR3 reads TGTGCCAGCAGTCACACGGGATCCCAGCAAGAGACCCAGTACTTC. It codes for CASSHTGSQQETQYF.

The chain recombines TRBV4-3 with TRBJ2-7; 12 nucleotides match TRBD2. V shed 0 bases and J 5 bases; nucleotides not matched to a gene: 5. There are 16 residues in the CDR3. Germline CDR1 and CDR2: LGHNA and YSLEER. The CDR3 region has the DNA TGCGCCAGCAGCCAAGATCTGACTAGCGGGGGCGACGAGCAGTACTTC. Residues: CASSQDLTSGGDEQYF.

This chain links TRBV28 with TRBJ1-3; D is uncertain. Trimming removed 5 bases at V and 0 bases at J, with 20 bases between. The CDR3 covers 18 residues. Germline CDR1 and CDR2: MDHEN and SYDVKM. The CDR3 DNA reads as TGTGCCAGCAGTCCAATACGGGCGGGTCAGAGCTCTGGAAACACCATATATTTT. This gives the protein CASSPIRAGQSSGNTIYF.

This rearrangement joins TRBV6-5 to TRBJ1-2, with D perhaps TRBD1 (5 bases). Germline V gives CDR1 MNHEY, CDR2 SVGAGI. The CDR3 is made up of 13 amino acids. Trimming shortened V by 1 base and J by 7 bases, and 10 bases separated the two germline ends. CDR3 nucleotides: TGTGCCAGCAGTTACTACGGGGGAAGTGGCTACACCTTC. Residues: CASSYYGGSGYTF.